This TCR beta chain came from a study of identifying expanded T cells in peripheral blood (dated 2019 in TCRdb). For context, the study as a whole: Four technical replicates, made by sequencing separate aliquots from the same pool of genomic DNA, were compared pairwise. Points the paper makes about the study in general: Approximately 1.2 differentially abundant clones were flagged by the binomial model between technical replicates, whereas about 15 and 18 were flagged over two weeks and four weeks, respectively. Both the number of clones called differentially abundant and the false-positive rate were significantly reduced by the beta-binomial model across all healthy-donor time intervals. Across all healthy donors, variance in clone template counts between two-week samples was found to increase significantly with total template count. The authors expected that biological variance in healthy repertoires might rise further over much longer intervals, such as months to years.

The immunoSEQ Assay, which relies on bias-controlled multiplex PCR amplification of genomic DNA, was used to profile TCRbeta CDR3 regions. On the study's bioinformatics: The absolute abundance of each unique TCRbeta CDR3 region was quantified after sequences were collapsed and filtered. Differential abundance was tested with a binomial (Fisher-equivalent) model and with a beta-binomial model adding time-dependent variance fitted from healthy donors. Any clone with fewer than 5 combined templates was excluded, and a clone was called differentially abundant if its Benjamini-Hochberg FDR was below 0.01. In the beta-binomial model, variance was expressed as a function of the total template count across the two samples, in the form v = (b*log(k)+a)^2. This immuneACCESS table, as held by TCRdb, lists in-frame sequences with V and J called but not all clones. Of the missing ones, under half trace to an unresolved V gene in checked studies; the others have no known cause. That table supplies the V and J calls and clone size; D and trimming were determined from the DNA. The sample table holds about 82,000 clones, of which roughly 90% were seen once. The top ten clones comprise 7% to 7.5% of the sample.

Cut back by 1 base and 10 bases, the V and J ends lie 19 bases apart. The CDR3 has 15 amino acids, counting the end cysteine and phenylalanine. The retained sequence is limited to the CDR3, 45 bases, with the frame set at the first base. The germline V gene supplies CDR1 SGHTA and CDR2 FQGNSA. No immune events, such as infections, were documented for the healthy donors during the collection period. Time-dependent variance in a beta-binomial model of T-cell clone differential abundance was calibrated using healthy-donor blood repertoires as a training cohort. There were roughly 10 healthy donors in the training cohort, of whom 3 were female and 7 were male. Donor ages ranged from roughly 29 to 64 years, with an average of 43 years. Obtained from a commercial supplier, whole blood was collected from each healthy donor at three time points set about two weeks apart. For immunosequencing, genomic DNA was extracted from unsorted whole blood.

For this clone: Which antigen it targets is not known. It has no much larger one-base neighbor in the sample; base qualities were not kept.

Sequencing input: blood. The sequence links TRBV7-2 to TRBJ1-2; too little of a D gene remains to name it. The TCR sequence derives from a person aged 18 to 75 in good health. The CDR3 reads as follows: CASSLDLGRTLAYTF. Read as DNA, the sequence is TGTGCCAGCAGCTTAGACCTGGGAAGGACTCTCGCCTACACCTTC.